These 14 T cell receptor beta chains share one sample of origin, sequenced in a study of blood T cell repertoires in COVID-19. Measured with immunoSEQ multiplex PCR; TCRdb has only the in-frame clones, and not every one. Of 140,000 to 150,000 clones detected, roughly 84% appear once; the ten largest clones hold roughly 5.5%. Sample: PBMCs or T cells enriched from blood (not recorded which). The receptors were sampled from a woman between 45 and 65 years old who had been exposed to COVID-19.

The chain combines TRBV6-5 with TRBJ1-2, with D maybe TRBD1 (5 bases). Deletions cut 6 bases from V and 5 bases from J, with 13 bases between. The germline V gene has CDR1 MNHEY and CDR2 SVGAGI. CDR3 size: 13 residues. The CDR3 region has the DNA TGTGCCAGCAGCCGACAGTCGGCTTATGGCTACACCTTC. Amino acids: CASSRQSAYGYTF.

V usage is TRBV11-2 and J usage is TRBJ2-1; 9 bases align to TRBD2. The CDR3 extends over 13 amino acids. Germline V gene data show CDR1 as SGHAT and CDR2 as FQNNGV. The trim removed 3 bases at V and 10 bases at J, leaving 4 bases unmatched. CDR3 DNA sequence: TGTGCCAGCAGCTTTAGCGGGGGCGGCGAGCAGTTCTTC. This translates into CASSFSGGGEQFF.

This clone was detected only once. V and J are TRBV9 and TRBJ2-2; 7 nucleotides match TRBD2. Germline V CDR1 and CDR2: SGDLS, YYNGEE. The CDR3 length is 17 residues. V lost 0 bases to trimming and J lost 5 bases; unmatched junction nucleotides: 10. The CDR3 sequence: CASSVGLRDYETGELFF. As DNA, the CDR3 is TGTGCCAGCAGCGTAGGATTAAGGGACTACGAAACCGGGGAGCTGTTTTTT.

The count of this clone is one. The chain uses TRBV9 and TRBJ2-2, with D possibly matching TRBD2 (5 bases). This CDR3 comprises 13 residues. The V end was cut by 0 bases, the J end by 5 bases, with 5 bases between. Germline V gene lookup returns CDR1 SGDLS and CDR2 YYNGEE. The CDR3 here is CASSVGRTGELFF. As DNA, the CDR3 is TGTGCCAGCAGCGTAGGGAGGACCGGGGAGCTGTTTTTT. Full variable domain (outside the CDR3, taken from reference TRBV9 and TRBJ2-2): DSGVTQTPKHLITATGQRVTLRCSPRSGDLSVYWYQQSLDQGLQFLIQYYNGEERAKGNILERFSAQQFPDLHSELNLSSLELGDSALYFCASSVGRTGELFFGEGSRLTVL.

This clone was picked up a small number of times. V usage is TRBV27 and J usage is TRBJ1-2, with TRBD1 identical over 8 bases. The germline V gene has CDR1 MNHEY and CDR2 SMNVEV (reference sequence). The CDR3 is 15 amino acids. V shed 4 bases, J shed 4 bases, and the junction held 8 bases outside the gene matches. In DNA, the CDR3 is TGTGCCAGCAGTTCCGACAGGGGACGCGGCTATGGCTACACCTTC. This translates into CASSSDRGRGYGYTF.

The rearrangement uses TRBV10-3 and TRBJ2-7, with D possibly TRBD1 on 6 matching bases. CDR1 and CDR2 from the germline V gene are ENHRY and SYGVKD. CDR3 length equals 13 residues. The V end was cut by 5 bases, the J end by 2 bases, with 10 bases between. CDR3: CAISPGQAYEQYF. In DNA, the CDR3 is TGTGCCATCAGTCCGGGACAAGCCTACGAGCAGTACTTC.

This sequence joins TRBV7-9 and TRBJ2-7; D may be TRBD1 (5 bases). Germline V gene lookup returns CDR1 SEHNR and CDR2 FQNEAQ (reference sequence). Trimming shortened V by 5 bases and J by 5 bases, and 19 bases separated the two germline ends. This CDR3 region has 15 residues. The CDR3 sequence is CASSLKGTGQNEQYF. DNA of the CDR3: TGTGCCAGCAGCCTAAAGGGTACCGGACAAAACGAGCAGTACTTC. Looking up the rest from reference TRBV7-9 and TRBJ2-7 gives the full variable domain: DTGVSQNPRHKITKRGQNVTFRCDPISEHNRLYWYRQTLGQGPEFLTYFQNEAQLEKSRLLSDRFSAERPKGSFSTLEIQRTEQGDSAMYLCASSLKGTGQNEQYFGPGTRLTVT.

The rearrangement joins TRBV12-3 or TRBV12-4 to TRBJ1-1; D remains unclear. V was trimmed by 10 bases and J by 1 base, leaving 13 bases between them. The CDR3 covers 13 residues. The CDR3 sequence: CATRWAGNTEAFF. DNA of the CDR3: TGTGCCACCCGGTGGGCCGGGAACACTGAAGCTTTCTTT.

The V gene is TRBV7-2, the J gene TRBJ2-5; unclear D gene. V lost 3 bases and J 7 bases, leaving 6 bases between the germline ends. The CDR3 spans 11 residues. Germline V CDR1 and CDR2: SGHTA, FQGNSA. CDR3 loop: CASSFSGTQYF. DNA for the CDR3: TGTGCCAGCAGCTTCTCGGGGACCCAGTACTTC.

In this sample, this clone turned up a few times. The V and J genes are TRBV5-1 and TRBJ1-4; D possibly corresponds to TRBD1 (5 bases). CDR3 length: 16 residues. Germline CDR1 is SGHRS and CDR2 is YFSETQ. V lost 3 bases to trimming and J lost 3 bases, with 15 bases between them. This CDR3 reads CASSSGWQGSNEKLFF. CDR3 bases: TGCGCCAGCAGCTCCGGTTGGCAGGGTTCTAATGAAAAACTGTTTTTT. The full variable domain, completed using reference TRBV5-1 and TRBJ1-4, is KAGVTQTPRYLIKTRGQQVTLSCSPISGHRSVSWYQQTPGQGLQFLFEYFSETQRNKGNFPGRFSGRQFSNSRSEMNVSTLELGDSALYLCASSSGWQGSNEKLFFGSGTQLSVL.

This clone has at least ten counts. This chain links TRBV19 with TRBJ2-7; 11 nucleotides line up with TRBD2. V gave up 6 bases and J gave up 1 base; unmatched junction bases: 11. Germline loops: CDR1 LNHDA, CDR2 SQIVND (reference sequence). This CDR3 is 17 amino acids long. CDR3 in DNA: TGTGCCAGTAGCCCGGGGGGACTAGCGGTTGGTTCCTACGAGCAGTACTTC. Its translation: CASSPGGLAVGSYEQYF.

The J gene is TRBJ2-7, the V gene TRBV19; maybe TRBD1 (5 bases). This CDR3 has 14 amino acids. V was trimmed by 1 base and J by 6 bases, leaving 13 bases between them. Germline-derived CDR1 and CDR2 are LNHDA and SQIVND (reference sequence). The CDR3 nucleotides read TGTGCCAGTAGTATAGTGGGGCTTTATGGCGAGCAGTACTTC. It encodes CASSIVGLYGEQYF.

CDR3 nucleotide sequence: TGTGCCAGCAGTTTAAGGACAGCGAACACTGAAGCTTTCTTT. Translating it yields CASSLRTANTEAFF. V and J are TRBV27 and TRBJ1-1; D may be TRBD1 (6 bases). Deletions cut 2 bases from V and 1 base from J, with 8 bases between. CDR3 length equals 14 residues. Germline lookup yields CDR1 MNHEY and CDR2 SMNVEV (reference sequence).

The J gene is TRBJ1-1, the V gene TRBV29-1; a weak D match, TRBD1 (5 bases). The ends were cut back, 6 bases at V and 4 bases at J, with 24 bases in the middle. Germline V gives CDR1 SQVTM, CDR2 ANQGSEA. The CDR3 length is 16 residues. CDR3: CSVVGSAGKGGTEAFF. The CDR3 DNA reads TGCAGCGTGGTAGGTAGCGCAGGGAAGGGAGGCACTGAAGCTTTCTTT.